The 31 T cell receptor beta chains below were found in one sample sequenced in a study of blood T cell repertoires in COVID-19. Sequencing used immunoSEQ multiplex PCR; TCRdb keeps in-frame clones, though not all of them. Among about 200,000 clones listed, roughly 80% were seen once. The sequencing input was peripheral blood. All receptors derive from a woman aged 80 or older with acute or convalescent COVID-19.

This rearrangement joins TRBV19 to TRBJ2-5, with 9 bases aligning to TRBD2. This CDR3 has 16 amino acids. The V gene's germline CDR1 is LNHDA and CDR2 SQIVND (reference sequence). V lost 3 bases to trimming and J lost 1 base; unmatched junction nucleotides: 6. The CDR3 loop is CASSIGASGVQETQYF. In nucleotides, the CDR3 is TGTGCCAGTAGTATCGGGGCTAGCGGGGTCCAAGAGACCCAGTACTTC.

This clone occurred once. J is TRBJ2-7 and V is TRBV5-6; TRBD1 agrees at 7 bases. CDR1 and CDR2 from the germline V gene are SGHDT and YYEEEE. This CDR3 spans 16 amino acids. V gave up 4 bases and J gave up 3 bases; unmatched junction bases: 13. The CDR3 reads CASSPQGVGYLYEQYF. DNA for the CDR3: TGTGCCAGCAGCCCCCAGGGGGTCGGCTACCTCTACGAGCAGTACTTC.

The chain couples TRBV29-1 to TRBJ2-3; 13 bases line up with TRBD2. Unmatched junction bases numbered 6, after V lost 4 bases and J lost 5 bases. CDR1 SQVTM and CDR2 ANQGSEA come from the germline V gene. The CDR3 spans 15 residues. The CDR3 DNA follows: TGCAGCGTTGGGACTAGCGGGAGAGGTGGAGATACGCAGTATTTT. The encoded protein is CSVGTSGRGGDTQYF.

The rearrangement uses TRBV5-1 and TRBJ2-7; no firm D call. V lost 1 base and J 2 bases, leaving 10 bases between the germline ends. Germline V gene lookup returns CDR1 SGHRS and CDR2 YFSETQ. The CDR3 length is 14 residues. In DNA form, the CDR3 reads TGCGCCAGCAGCTTGAGCCAAGTTGCCTACGAGCAGTACTTC. Encoded protein: CASSLSQVAYEQYF.

The chain has TRBV2 and TRBJ2-2, with 8 bases fitting TRBD1. The CDR3 extends over 16 amino acids. V lost 4 bases, J lost 7 bases, and 11 bases stayed unmatched. Germline loops: CDR1 SNHLY, CDR2 FYNNEI. The CDR3 DNA reads TGTGCCAGCAGTGGAGCAGGGGGCGCAACCAACGGGGAGCTGTTTTTT. Amino acid sequence: CASSGAGGATNGELFF.

This CDR3 reads CASSEYGEGSGYTF. In DNA form, the CDR3 reads TGTGCCAGCAGTGAATATGGGGAAGGGAGCGGCTACACCTTC. V is TRBV25-1 and J is TRBJ1-2; no clear D gene. The CDR3 covers 14 residues. CDR1 is MGHDK and CDR2 is SYGVNS in the germline V gene. With 0 bases removed from V and 8 bases from J, the gap between germline ends came to 13 bases.

The table lists this clone with a few counts. The chain employs TRBV18 and TRBJ2-1, with a tentative D call TRBD1 (5 bases). The germline gives CDR1 KGHSH, CDR2 LQKENI. Trimming took 4 bases from V and 5 from J, leaving 12 bases between them. The CDR3 extends over 14 amino acids. CDR3 in amino acids: CASSRSRDNNEQFF. CDR3 nucleotide sequence: TGTGCCAGCTCACGCTCCAGGGATAACAATGAGCAGTTCTTC.

The rearrangement links TRBV27 to TRBJ1-4; tentatively, D is TRBD1 (6 bases). V dropped 0 bases and J dropped 0 bases, with 17 bases sitting between them. The CDR3 runs to 19 residues. Germline assignment: CDR1 MNHEY and CDR2 SMNVEV (reference sequence). The CDR3 sequence is CASSLSGPRDKSTNEKLFF. In nucleotides, the CDR3 is TGTGCCAGCAGTTTATCCGGGCCAAGGGACAAATCAACTAATGAAAAACTGTTTTTT.

V and J are TRBV7-6 and TRBJ2-5; D unresolved. The CDR3 has 12 amino acids. Germline loops: CDR1 SGHVS, CDR2 FNYEAQ. The ends were cut back, 4 bases at V and 5 bases at J, with 8 bases in the middle. The CDR3 sequence: CASSSSVETQYF. CDR3 in DNA: TGTGCCAGCAGCTCCTCCGTGGAGACCCAGTACTTC.

J is TRBJ2-6 and V is TRBV5-5, with D hard to call. Germline V gene data show CDR1 as SGHKS and CDR2 as YYEKEE (reference sequence). CDR3 length equals 16 residues. V was pared by 0 bases and J by 0 bases, with 7 bases between. The CDR3 DNA is TGTGCCAGCAGCTTGGTGGCGGACTCTGGGGCCAACGTCCTGACTTTC. It yields the protein CASSLVADSGANVLTF.

J is TRBJ1-2 and V is TRBV21-1. TRBV21-1 is noted as a pseudogene. The CDR3 loop spans 14 amino acids. The CDR3: CASSLGGASYGYTF. The CDR3 nucleotides read TGTGCCAGCAGCCTAGGGGGGGCGTCCTATGGCTACACCTTC.

This clone is a singleton in its sample. This chain joins TRBV7-2 and TRBJ2-5; TRBD1 matches at 9 bases. The CDR3 contains 14 residues. The V gene end was trimmed by 5 bases and the J gene end by 5 bases; junction bases not matched to a gene: 6. CDR1 and CDR2 (germline): SGHTA, FQGNSA. The CDR3 loop reads CASSQDRGYETQYF. The CDR3 DNA follows: TGTGCCAGCAGCCAAGACAGGGGGTACGAGACCCAGTACTTC.

The chain carries TRBV19 and TRBJ2-2, with D hard to call. Germline V gene lookup returns CDR1 LNHDA and CDR2 SQIVND (reference sequence). The V gene lost 6 bases and the J gene lost 4 bases, with 6 bases spanning the gap. The CDR3 sequence is 12 residues long. The CDR3 DNA sequence: TGTGCCAGTAGAGTGGCCACCGGGGAGCTGTTTTTT. It encodes CASRVATGELFF.

The J gene is TRBJ2-7, the V gene TRBV13, with a tentative D call TRBD2 (5 bases). CDR1 is PRHDT, CDR2 FYEKMQ, per germline (reference sequence). The CDR3 runs 13 residues. The V and J ends lost 0 bases and 11 bases respectively, with 14 bases between them. The CDR3 coding sequence is TGTGCCAGCAGCTTAGGCTTCGGGGATGGGGAGTACTTC. Its protein is CASSLGFGDGEYF.

V gene TRBV10-1 combines with J gene TRBJ1-2; D is unclear. The germline V gene encodes CDR1 WNHNN and CDR2 SYGVQD (reference sequence). Trimming removed 3 bases from V and 2 bases from J, with 10 bases in between. There are 14 residues in the CDR3. The CDR3 DNA follows: TGCGCCAGCAGTGAAGCGGTCAGAAACTATGGCTACACCTTC. Translating it yields CASSEAVRNYGYTF.

The V gene is TRBV2, the J gene TRBJ1-1; D call uncertain. Per germline, CDR1 SNHLY and CDR2 FYNNEI. V dropped 5 bases and J dropped 0 bases, with 13 bases sitting between them. CDR3 length: 15 amino acids. The CDR3 region is CASSLTLAVNTEAFF. The CDR3 DNA follows: TGTGCCAGCAGTTTGACATTGGCCGTGAACACTGAAGCTTTCTTT.

This rearrangement joins TRBV7-9 to TRBJ1-2; perhaps TRBD1 as D (5 bases). The CDR3 covers 15 residues. The germline V gene has CDR1 SEHNR and CDR2 FQNEAQ (reference sequence). The V end was cut by 4 bases, the J end by 0 bases, with 12 bases between. CDR3 region: CASSSDTYSNYGYTF. The CDR3 DNA reads TGTGCCAGCAGCTCGGACACCTATTCTAACTATGGCTACACCTTC.

The rearrangement uses TRBV29-1 and TRBJ1-2; D ambiguous. Looked up from germline, CDR1 is SQVTM and CDR2 is ANQGSEA. Trimming stripped 4 bases from V and 5 bases from J, with 14 bases between. CDR3 length equals 13 residues. The CDR3 is CSVGSSNTYGYTF. CDR3 DNA: TGCAGCGTTGGATCCTCAAATACTTATGGCTACACCTTC.

The rearrangement uses TRBV27 and TRBJ2-3, with D hard to call. Germline assignment: CDR1 MNHEY and CDR2 SMNVEV (reference sequence). The CDR3 loop spans 15 amino acids. The V end was cut by 3 bases, the J end by 5 bases, with 15 bases between. This CDR3 is CASSFAALPGDTQYF. Here the CDR3 DNA reads TGTGCCAGCAGTTTCGCCGCGTTACCTGGAGATACGCAGTATTTT.

The rearrangement joins TRBV6-5 to TRBJ1-1, with 7 bases identical to TRBD1. Trimming took 7 bases from V and 0 from J; bases not matched to a gene: 5. The CDR3 loop spans 14 amino acids. Germline V gene lookup returns CDR1 MNHEY and CDR2 SVGAGI. Written as DNA, the CDR3 is TGTGCCAGCACAGGGGGATTGATGAACACTGAAGCTTTCTTT. It yields the protein CASTGGLMNTEAFF.

The genes are TRBV28 and TRBJ2-7, with a weak D call TRBD2 (5 bases). This CDR3 has 11 amino acids. Trimming shortened V by 8 bases and J by 4 bases, and 9 bases separated the two germline ends. Germline-derived CDR1 and CDR2 are MDHEN and SYDVKM. As DNA, the CDR3 is TGTGCCAGCGGCCCGGGGTACGAGCAGTACTTC. Its protein product is CASGPGYEQYF.

The rearrangement uses TRBV2 and TRBJ1-5; 7 nucleotides align to TRBD1. The CDR3 runs 14 residues. The V and J ends lost 8 bases and 3 bases, in that order; junction bases with no gene match: 7. Germline V gene sequence: CDR1 SNHLY, CDR2 FYNNEI. The CDR3 sequence: CASSGQQSNQPQHF. CDR3 nucleotides: TGTGCCAGCTCGGGACAGCAATCCAATCAGCCCCAGCATTTT.

CDR3 sequence: CASSPASGSVNEQYF. Written as DNA, the CDR3 is TGTGCCAGCTCACCAGCCAGCGGGAGTGTGAACGAGCAGTACTTC. The rearrangement links TRBV18 to TRBJ2-7; TRBD2 aligns across 8 bases. Germline trimming cut 2 bases from V and 5 bases from J; bases unmatched to any gene: 8. Germline loops: CDR1 KGHSH, CDR2 LQKENI. The length of the CDR3 is 15 residues.

The chain carries TRBV29-1 and TRBJ2-6; D perhaps matches TRBD1 (5 bases). The germline V gene encodes CDR1 SQVTM and CDR2 ANQGSEA. There are 15 residues in the CDR3. V dropped 4 bases and J dropped 1 base, with 11 bases sitting between them. The CDR3 reads CSVVTDASGANVLTF. In DNA, the CDR3 is TGCAGCGTTGTGACAGACGCTTCTGGGGCCAACGTCCTGACTTTC.

The rearrangement uses TRBV18 and TRBJ2-3; D is possibly TRBD2 (6 bases). This CDR3 region has 15 residues. CDR1 is KGHSH, CDR2 LQKENI, per germline. V was shortened by 6 bases and J by 1 base, with 14 bases between the two germline ends. The CDR3 DNA reads TGTGCCAGCTCGCTAGGAGGGTTCGGCACAGATACGCAGTATTTT. This gives the protein CASSLGGFGTDTQYF.

The V call is TRBV5-1, the J call TRBJ2-5; D perhaps matches TRBD1 (7 bases). The V gene lost 0 bases and the J gene lost 2 bases, with 17 bases spanning the gap. The CDR3 totals 17 residues. Germline-derived CDR1 and CDR2 are SGHRS and YFSETQ. CDR3 in amino acids: CASSLVGGTALQETQYF. The CDR3 coding sequence is TGCGCCAGCAGCTTGGTAGGGGGGACAGCCCTTCAAGAGACCCAGTACTTC.

The chain joins TRBV11-2 to TRBJ2-5; TRBD2 agrees at 8 bases. Germline CDR1 is SGHAT and CDR2 is FQNNGV. The CDR3 is made up of 15 amino acids. The trim removed 1 base at V and 1 base at J, leaving 2 bases unmatched. This CDR3 reads CASSLAGGPQETQYF. The CDR3 bases are TGTGCCAGCAGCTTAGCGGGGGGGCCCCAAGAGACCCAGTACTTC.

At least ten counts were recorded for this clone. The gene calls are TRBV27 and TRBJ2-4; 9 positions agree with TRBD1. V shed 5 bases, J shed 0 bases, and the junction held 11 bases outside the gene matches. The CDR3 has 18 amino acids. Germline assignment: CDR1 MNHEY and CDR2 SMNVEV (reference sequence). The CDR3 DNA reads TGTGCCAGCAGTCCGGGACAGGGTCGTTTTTTAGCCAAAAACATTCAGTACTTC. Amino acids: CASSPGQGRFLAKNIQYF.

This chain uses TRBV5-4 with TRBJ2-7; 8 nucleotides agree with TRBD2. The germline V gene encodes CDR1 SGHNT and CDR2 YYREEE (reference sequence). The CDR3 is 14 amino acids. V shed 3 bases and J 2 bases; nucleotides not matched to a gene: 4. CDR3 amino acids: CASSSGLGAYEQYF. Here the CDR3 DNA reads TGTGCCAGCAGCTCGGGACTAGGAGCCTACGAGCAGTACTTC.

This chain uses TRBV14 with TRBJ2-1; TRBD2 might be the D (7 bases). The CDR3 contains 16 residues. The V end was cut by 4 bases, the J end by 6 bases, with 19 bases between. Germline loops: CDR1 SGHDN, CDR2 FVKESK. CDR3 region: CASSLAGDNLRNEQFF. The CDR3 DNA follows: TGTGCCAGCAGCCTCGCGGGGGACAACCTTCGCAATGAGCAGTTCTTC.

The V and J genes are TRBV10-3 and TRBJ2-7; TRBD2 agrees at 7 bases. This CDR3 is built from 15 residues. Germline loops: CDR1 ENHRY, CDR2 SYGVKD. V shed 5 bases and J 7 bases; nucleotides not matched to a gene: 14. CDR3 amino acids: CAISKTMAGEEEQYF. CDR3 DNA: TGTGCCATCAGTAAAACTATGGCGGGGGAGGAAGAGCAGTACTTC.